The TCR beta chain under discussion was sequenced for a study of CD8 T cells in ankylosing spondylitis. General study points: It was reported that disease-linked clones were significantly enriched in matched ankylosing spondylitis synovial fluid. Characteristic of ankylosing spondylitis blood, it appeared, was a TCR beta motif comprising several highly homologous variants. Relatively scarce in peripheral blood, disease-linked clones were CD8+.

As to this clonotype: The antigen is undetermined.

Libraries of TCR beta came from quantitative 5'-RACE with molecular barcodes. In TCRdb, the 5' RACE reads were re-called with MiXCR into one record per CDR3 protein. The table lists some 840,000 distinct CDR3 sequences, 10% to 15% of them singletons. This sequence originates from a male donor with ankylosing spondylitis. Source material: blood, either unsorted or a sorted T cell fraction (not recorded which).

This CDR3 is CASSFPGLNSPLHF. The DNA of the CDR3 is TGTGCCAGCAGTTTCCCAGGGCTAAATTCACCCCTCCACTTT. The chain combines TRBV27 with TRBJ1-6; tentatively, D is TRBD1 (5 bases). The CDR3 length is 14 residues. Trimming pared 3 bases from V and 7 bases from J, leaving 10 bases between. Germline V gene data show CDR1 as MNHEY and CDR2 as SMNVEV (reference sequence).